A single sample gave rise to the 3 T cell receptor beta chains below, sequenced in a study of CD8+CD57+ T cells in acquired aplastic anemia. The TCR beta profiling, which covered VDJ combination and CDR3 sequence, was carried out using genomic DNA as the template. TCRdb reanalysed the reads using MiXCR and keeps one entry per CDR3 protein. The repertoire holds approximately 130,000 distinct CDR3 sequences, with over 30% as singletons. The authors sequenced patients whose flow cytometry had shown CD8+CD57+ cell expansion. The sample was sorted CD4+, CD8+, or CD8+CD57+ T cells (not recorded which) from PBMCs. The receptors derive from a human donor with aplastic anemia.

The chain carries TRBV24-1 and TRBJ1-5, with 9 bases identical to TRBD1. V dropped 8 bases and J dropped 3; count of bases not matched to a gene: 4. The CDR3 runs 14 residues. Germline V gene data show CDR1 as KGHDR and CDR2 as SFDVKD. CDR3 amino acids: CATTGTGINQPQHF. CDR3 bases: TGTGCCACCACTGGGACAGGGATCAATCAGCCCCAGCATTTT.

The chain couples TRBV15 to TRBJ2-7; 9 bases are shared with TRBD1. CDR1 is LNHNV, CDR2 YYDKDF, per germline (reference sequence). The V segment lost 1 base and the J segment 6 bases; nucleotides outside the gene matches: 7. This CDR3 is 15 amino acids long. The CDR3 DNA sequence: TGTGCCACCAGCAGAGTCAACAGGGGGCAGGGCGAGCAGTACTTC. Translated, it gives CATSRVNRGQGEQYF.

The V and J genes are TRBV10-3 and TRBJ1-6; perhaps TRBD1 as D (6 bases). The CDR3 sequence is 14 residues long. CDR1 is ENHRY and CDR2 is SYGVKD in the germline V gene. V lost 6 bases and J 10 bases, leaving 16 bases between the germline ends. The CDR3 nucleotides read TGTGCCATCAGGCCCAGTCAGGGACAATCACCCCTCCACTTT. Protein sequence: CAIRPSQGQSPLHF.